The 2 T cell receptor beta chains below all came from one sample that was sequenced in a study of lymphopenia after photon versus proton radiotherapy. TCRdb keeps only in-frame clones here, not all; method: immunoSEQ multiplex PCR. Found here are 70,000 to 95,000 clones, around 80% of them singletons; the top ten hold over 1.3%. Sequenced material: peripheral blood, taken from a patient treated with proton-based radiotherapy. These receptors all stem from a man in his 60s with pancreatic cancer.

The V gene is TRBV20-1, the J gene TRBJ2-5; D not resolved. Germline values: CDR1 DFQATT, CDR2 SNEGSKA (reference sequence). V lost 1 base and J lost 8, with 5 bases in between. CDR3 size: 10 residues. The chain's CDR3 is CSARGPTQYF. Written as DNA, the CDR3 is TGCAGTGCTAGAGGGCCCACCCAGTACTTC.

The chain couples TRBV5-4 to TRBJ2-2; the match to TRBD1 covers 8 bases. The V segment lost 1 base and the J segment 6 bases; nucleotides outside the gene matches: 5. CDR3 length equals 15 residues. Germline CDR1 and CDR2: SGHNT and YYREEE (reference sequence). The CDR3 DNA follows: TGTGCCAGCAGCTTGAGGACAGGGATGGCCGGGGAGCTGTTTTTT. It encodes CASSLRTGMAGELFF.